The subject of this entry is one TCR beta chain. Germline CDR1 reads SEHNR; CDR2 reads FQNEAQ (reference sequence). This CDR3 has 12 residues. V was clipped by 5 bases and J by 6 bases; unmatched bases: 4. Clones were read by immunoSEQ multiplex PCR, and TCRdb kept only the in-frame ones, dropping some. The table records around 150,000 clones, around four fifths of them present only once. This specimen belongs to a study of blood T cell repertoires in COVID-19. Looking at the study overall: Acute and convalescent COVID-19 specimens originated in the United States, Italy and Spain.

Enrolled through a virtual design, the participants were between about 18 and 100 years of age and came from fewer than 30 US areas. Cohort 3 recovered donors had two negative PCRs, clearance, or symptom resolution. This sequence originates from a woman aged 60 to 75 who had recovered from COVID-19. Material for sequencing was PBMCs or T cells enriched from blood (not recorded which). This chain connects TRBV7-9 to TRBJ2-7; 7 bases are a match to TRBD1. CDR3 nucleotides: TGTGCCAGCAGCCTGACAGGGTCCGAGCAGTACTTC. It translates to CASSLTGSEQYF.